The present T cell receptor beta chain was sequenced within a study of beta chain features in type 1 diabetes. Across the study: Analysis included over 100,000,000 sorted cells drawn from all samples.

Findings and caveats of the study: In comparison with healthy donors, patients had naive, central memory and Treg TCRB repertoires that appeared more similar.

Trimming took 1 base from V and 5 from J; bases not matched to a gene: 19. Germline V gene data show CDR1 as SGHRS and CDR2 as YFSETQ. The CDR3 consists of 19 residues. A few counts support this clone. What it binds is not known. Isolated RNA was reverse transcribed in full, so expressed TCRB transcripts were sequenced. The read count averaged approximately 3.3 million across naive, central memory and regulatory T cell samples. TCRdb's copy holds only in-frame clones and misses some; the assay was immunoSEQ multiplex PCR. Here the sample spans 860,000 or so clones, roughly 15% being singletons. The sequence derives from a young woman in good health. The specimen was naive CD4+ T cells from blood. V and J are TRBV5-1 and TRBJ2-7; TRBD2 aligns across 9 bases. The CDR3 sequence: CASSLPLRTAGGGTDEQYF. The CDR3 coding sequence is TGCGCCAGCAGCTTGCCCCTACGTACCGCGGGAGGGGGGACGGACGAGCAGTACTTC.